The sample holds many counts of the clone carrying this T cell receptor (beta chain). Antigen: not known. The sample is drawn from a study of identical twins. Study outcomes and limitations: Cord blood beta clonotypes present at high abundance carried fewer insertions; no such pattern appeared in memory repertoires. Beta out-of-frame sequences displayed a weaker excess of sharing between twins.

TCRdb processed the 5' RACE reads anew with MiXCR; each CDR3 protein has one entry. The sample lists over 550,000 distinct CDR3 sequences, 7.1% occurring once. The V and J ends lost 1 base and 2 bases respectively, with 11 bases between them. CDR1 MGHRA and CDR2 YSYEKL come from the germline V gene. This CDR3 region has 15 residues. These same data were also listed under a study on yellow fever vaccine responses in identical twins. That paper adds: Twins reportedly showed a vaccine T cell response that seemed partly convergent and partly personalized.

Sample: PBMCs. This TCR was recovered from a woman aged 18-35 years in good health. This chain links TRBV4-1 with TRBJ1-2, with D tentatively TRBD1 (6 bases). CDR3 DNA sequence: TGCGCCAGCAGCCAAGGACTACAGGGAAACTATGGCTACACCTTC. It specifies CASSQGLQGNYGYTF.